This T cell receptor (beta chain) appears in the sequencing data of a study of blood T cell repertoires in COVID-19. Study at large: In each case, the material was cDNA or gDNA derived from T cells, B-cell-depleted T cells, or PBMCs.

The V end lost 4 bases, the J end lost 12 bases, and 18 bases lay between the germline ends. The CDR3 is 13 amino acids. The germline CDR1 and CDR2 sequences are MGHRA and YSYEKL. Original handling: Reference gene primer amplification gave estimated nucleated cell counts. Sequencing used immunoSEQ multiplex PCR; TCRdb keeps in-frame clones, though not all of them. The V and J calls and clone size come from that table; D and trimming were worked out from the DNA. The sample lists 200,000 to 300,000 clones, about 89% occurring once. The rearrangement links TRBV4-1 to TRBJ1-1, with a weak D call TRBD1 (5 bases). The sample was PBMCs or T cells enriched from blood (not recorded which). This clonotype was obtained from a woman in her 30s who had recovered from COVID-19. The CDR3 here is CASSPLDMARTFF. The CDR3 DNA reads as TGCGCCAGCAGCCCTCTGGACATGGCGAGAACTTTCTTT.